This T cell receptor (beta chain) was recovered during a study of regulatory T cells in long-lasting Graves disease. There are many counts of this clonotype. TCR beta libraries were built with iRepertoire HTBI primers and Arm-PCR of CDR3 regions. TCRdb used MiXCR to reprocess the multiplex PCR reads, holding one entry per CDR3 protein. The sample records about half a million distinct CDR3 sequences, around 13% being singletons. J was trimmed by 4 bases and V by 3 bases; bases with no gene match: 11. Per the germline V gene, CDR1 is SGHTA and CDR2 is FQGNSA. The CDR3 consists of 17 residues. Regarding time point: newly diagnosed GD, antithyroid drugs for less than 3 months. The authors made the TCR library using RNA they extracted from PBMCs. The diagnosis of Graves' disease used American Thyroid Association guidelines. This sample also appeared in a second study, on T cells in Graves' hyperthyroidism and ophthalmopathy.

This chain uses TRBV7-2 with TRBJ2-2, with 7 bases matching TRBD2. This material consisted of peripheral blood mononuclear cells (PBMCs), taken at new diagnosis, from a patient treated with antithyroid drugs. The sequence was obtained from a woman aged 30 to 39 with Graves disease. Written as DNA, the CDR3 is TGTGCCAGCAGCTTGGGGGGGGGACTGATCGGCACCGGGGAGCTGTTTTTT. Amino acid sequence: CASSLGGGLIGTGELFF.